These 30 T cell receptor beta chains were all obtained from the same sample, sequenced in a study of human T cells and chemical hapten exposure. Each CDR3 protein is one row after TCRdb ran MiXCR on the RACE reads. The data contain 25,000 to 35,000 distinct CDR3 sequences, approximately 7.4% of them singletons. Time point denoted: healthy volunteer bleed at 2 weeks. Researchers extracted total RNA from unfractionated whole blood. Sample: whole blood. These receptors were obtained from a human donor in good health. Some clones in this sample may be carry-over from other donors' samples.

The table lists this clonotype with a few counts. This chain uses TRBV3-1 with TRBJ2-7; unclear D gene. Germline V gene data show CDR1 as LGHDT and CDR2 as YNNKEL (reference sequence). V lost 5 bases, J lost 3 bases, and 11 bases lay in between. The CDR3 sequence is 13 residues long. This chain's CDR3 is CASSKLGGYEQYF. CDR3 DNA: TGTGCCAGCAGCAAACTCGGCGGCTACGAGCAGTACTTC.

The table lists this clonotype with a few counts. The genes are TRBV5-6 and TRBJ2-7; D is perhaps TRBD1 (6 bases). V gave up 4 bases and J gave up 2 bases, with 13 bases separating them. Germline V gene data show CDR1 as SGHDT and CDR2 as YYEEEE. The CDR3 spans 14 residues. The CDR3 sequence is CASSIGQSTYEQYF. The CDR3 DNA sequence: TGTGCCAGCAGCATCGGACAGTCCACCTACGAGCAGTACTTC.

This clonotype was counted a few times. The V call is TRBV3-1, the J call TRBJ2-1; tentative D call: TRBD2 (6 bases). Trimming cost V 3 bases and J 0 bases, with 18 bases left between them. Looked up from germline, CDR1 is LGHDT and CDR2 is YNNKEL (reference sequence). The CDR3 contains 18 residues. The CDR3 DNA reads TGTGCCAGCAGCCACTTAGGGACTCCCAGGAGCTCCTACAATGAGCAGTTCTTC. Translation: CASSHLGTPRSSYNEQFF.

This clonotype was seen many times. V is TRBV7-2 and J is TRBJ2-3, with 13 positions matching TRBD2. CDR1 and CDR2 from the germline V gene are SGHTA and FQGNSA. The junction had 6 bases not matched to a gene; V was cut back by 5 bases and J by 4 bases. The CDR3 loop spans 16 amino acids. The chain's CDR3 is CASSRRLAGGSDTQYF. The CDR3 DNA sequence: TGTGCCAGCAGCAGGAGACTAGCGGGGGGATCAGATACGCAGTATTTT.

At least ten counts were recorded for this clonotype. This sequence joins TRBV3-1 and TRBJ2-3; the match to TRBD1 covers 8 bases. The CDR3 extends over 15 amino acids. V lost 3 bases and J lost 0; bases outside the gene matches: 2. The germline CDR1 and CDR2 sequences are LGHDT and YNNKEL (reference sequence). CDR3 loop: CASSQTGESTDTQYF. CDR3 coding DNA: TGTGCCAGCAGCCAGACAGGGGAGAGCACAGATACGCAGTATTTT.

In this sample, this clonotype turned up many times. The chain employs TRBV25-1 and TRBJ1-1, with D unclear. V lost 3 bases and J 1 base, leaving 6 bases between the germline ends. Germline loops: CDR1 MGHDK, CDR2 SYGVNS. This CDR3 has 13 residues. The CDR3 DNA reads TGTGCCAGCAGTGACTACTCGAACACTGAAGCTTTCTTT. This codes for CASSDYSNTEAFF.

This clonotype was recorded a few times. The gene calls are TRBV12-3 or TRBV12-4 and TRBJ1-2, with D possibly TRBD1 on 6 matching bases. Trimming removed 5 bases from V and 8 bases from J, with 18 bases in between. CDR3 length: 14 amino acids. The CDR3 loop reads CASSGRGLINGYTF. CDR3 in DNA: TGTGCCAGCAGTGGCCGGGGGCTTATAAACGGCTACACCTTC.

Of note for this clonotype: A much larger clone differs from this one at a single base, so this may be a read error. The chain links TRBV24-1 to TRBJ2-3; D tentatively fits TRBD1 or TRBD2 (5 bases each). The CDR3 is 15 residues long. CDR1 is KGHDR, CDR2 SFDVKD, per germline. Trimming shortened V by 4 bases and J by 4 bases, and 14 bases separated the two germline ends. The CDR3 DNA is TGTGCCACCAGTGAGAGGGGACGTGCGTCAGATACGCAGTATTTT. Translation: CATSERGRASDTQYF.

This clonotype was counted between two and nine times. The chain couples TRBV30 to TRBJ2-2; 8 bases map to TRBD1. This CDR3 spans 13 amino acids. Per germline, CDR1 GTSNPN and CDR2 SVGIG (reference sequence). V was clipped by 1 base and J by 7 bases; unmatched bases: 2. The CDR3 is CAWSGTGGGELFF. Here the CDR3 DNA reads TGTGCCTGGAGTGGAACAGGGGGCGGGGAGCTGTTTTTT.

The rearrangement uses TRBV27 and TRBJ2-1; weak D call: TRBD2 (5 bases). Germline values: CDR1 MNHEY, CDR2 SMNVEV (reference sequence). The CDR3 is 17 residues long. The V end lost 2 bases, the J end lost 0 bases, and 14 bases lay between the germline ends. The DNA of the CDR3 is TGTGCCAGCAGTTTAGGAGTGGTGGGGAGCTCCTACAATGAGCAGTTCTTC. Its translation: CASSLGVVGSSYNEQFF.

This clonotype was found a few times. The chain links TRBV30 to TRBJ2-7; the D is unclear. Germline-derived CDR1 and CDR2 are GTSNPN and SVGIG (reference sequence). CDR3 length: 11 residues. Trimming left V 2 bases short and J 0 bases short, with 2 bases between. For the CDR3, the DNA is TGTGCCTGGAGTACCTCCTACGAGCAGTACTTC. Translated, it gives CAWSTSYEQYF.

This clonotype has ten or more counts. The CDR3 nucleotides are TGTGCCAGCAGTTCCCTCCCCCTTTTGCGGAGGAACACCGGGGAGCTGTTTTTT. It yields the protein CASSSLPLLRRNTGELFF. The chain recombines TRBV12-3 or TRBV12-4 with TRBJ2-2; D unresolved. V was pared by 4 bases and J by 1 base, with 19 bases between. CDR3 length equals 18 residues.

Comment on this clonotype: This sequence may be a read error, since a much larger clone differs from it by one base. The J gene is TRBJ2-3, the V gene TRBV12-3 or TRBV12-4, with 8 nucleotides matching TRBD2. The CDR3 runs to 14 residues. This chain's CDR3 is CPSSLPPGGDTQYF. CDR3 nucleotide sequence: TGTCCCAGCAGCCTCCCCCCGGGGGGGGATACGCAGTATTTT.

This clonotype was seen a handful of times. The V gene is TRBV5-1, the J gene TRBJ1-1; no clear D gene. The CDR3 extends over 13 amino acids. Per the germline V gene, CDR1 is SGHRS and CDR2 is YFSETQ. Trimming removed 0 bases from V and 5 bases from J, with 8 bases in between. This chain's CDR3 is CASSLVDQTEAFF. The CDR3 coding sequence is TGCGCCAGCAGCTTGGTTGATCAGACTGAAGCTTTCTTT. Complete variable domain (other parts from reference TRBV5-1 and TRBJ1-1): KAGVTQTPRYLIKTRGQQVTLSCSPISGHRSVSWYQQTPGQGLQFLFEYFSETQRNKGNFPGRFSGRQFSNSRSEMNVSTLELGDSALYLCASSLVDQTEAFFGQGTRLTVV.

This clonotype was recorded many times. V and J are TRBV5-5 and TRBJ2-3, with D perhaps matching TRBD2 (6 bases). CDR3 length: 12 amino acids. Germline CDR1 is SGHKS and CDR2 is YYEKEE (reference sequence). The V end was cut by 7 bases, the J end by 2 bases, with 8 bases between. The CDR3 sequence: CASGGDTDTQYF. CDR3 DNA: TGTGCCAGCGGAGGGGACACAGATACGCAGTATTTT. Drawing the rest from reference TRBV5-5 and TRBJ2-3, the complete variable domain is DAGVTQSPTHLIKTRGQQVTLRCSPISGHKSVSWYQQVLGQGPQFIFQYYEKEERGRGNFPDRFSARQFPNYSSELNVNALLLGDSALYLCASGGDTDTQYFGPGTRLTVL.

This chain uses TRBV7-2 with TRBJ2-3; the match to TRBD2 covers 8 bases. V was pared by 1 base and J by 8 bases, with 11 bases of the junction left unmatched. The CDR3 length is 16 residues. Germline CDR1 is SGHTA and CDR2 is FQGNSA. The DNA for the CDR3 is TGTGCCAGCAGCTTAGGGCAGCGGGGGCGGGGGACTACGCAGTATTTT. This encodes CASSLGQRGRGTTQYF.

This clonotype was seen a single time. CDR3: CAWSVWNTEAFF. CDR3 in DNA: TGTGCCTGGAGTGTATGGAACACTGAAGCTTTCTTT. V is TRBV30 and J is TRBJ1-1; D is undetermined. The CDR3 is 12 residues long. V was clipped by 0 bases and J by 1 base, with 3 bases between them. Per the germline V gene, CDR1 is GTSNPN and CDR2 is SVGIG (reference sequence).

This clonotype was counted at least ten times. This chain joins TRBV20-1 and TRBJ2-3, with 8 bases that match TRBD1. J gave up 1 base and V 6 bases, and 9 bases lay outside the gene matches. This CDR3 region has 15 residues. From germline, CDR1 is DFQATT and CDR2 SNEGSKA (reference sequence). The CDR3 region is CSAQRTGFGTDTQYF. CDR3 sequence (DNA): TGCAGTGCCCAACGGACAGGGTTTGGCACAGATACGCAGTATTTT.

This clonotype was seen ten or more times. The chain links TRBV10-3 to TRBJ1-1; D gene uncertain. Trimming pared 3 bases from V and 7 bases from J, leaving 6 bases between. The CDR3 length is 11 residues. Germline loops: CDR1 ENHRY, CDR2 SYGVKD. The CDR3 is CAISDQSEAFF. The CDR3 DNA reads as TGTGCCATCAGTGATCAAAGTGAAGCTTTCTTT.

At least ten counts were recorded for this clonotype. The chain uses TRBV2 and TRBJ2-7; the D is unclear. The V gene lost 4 bases and the J gene lost 0 bases, with 13 bases spanning the gap. This CDR3 has 15 residues. From germline, CDR1 is SNHLY and CDR2 FYNNEI. This CDR3 is CASSGAYLSSYEQYF. CDR3 DNA: TGTGCCAGCAGTGGGGCCTACCTCAGCTCCTACGAGCAGTACTTC.

This clonotype has ten or more counts. The J gene is TRBJ2-3, the V gene TRBV7-2, with D maybe TRBD2 (6 bases). This CDR3 contains 15 residues. The V end lost 4 bases, the J end lost 2 bases, and 13 bases lay between the germline ends. Germline V gives CDR1 SGHTA, CDR2 FQGNSA. The CDR3 protein is CASSSGLTNTDTQYF. CDR3 nucleotides: TGTGCCAGCAGCTCGGGACTCACCAACACAGATACGCAGTATTTT.

This clonotype was counted ten times or more. This chain connects TRBV5-1 to TRBJ2-3; possibly TRBD2 for D (5 bases). Trimming cost V 2 bases and J 2 bases, with 12 bases left between them. CDR1 is SGHRS and CDR2 is YFSETQ in the germline V gene. The CDR3 contains 15 residues. The CDR3 sequence: CASSFERSSTDTQYF. In nucleotides, the CDR3 is TGCGCCAGCAGCTTCGAGCGGAGCTCCACAGATACGCAGTATTTT.

This clonotype was seen at least ten times. This sequence joins TRBV20-1 and TRBJ1-5, with D unresolved. The V and J ends lost 3 bases and 5 bases respectively, with 11 bases between them. The CDR3 totals 13 residues. Germline V gene lookup returns CDR1 DFQATT and CDR2 SNEGSKA (reference sequence). The CDR3 region has the DNA TGCAGTGCTAGGCGCCAGCGTGATCAGCCCCAGCATTTT. Translating gives CSARRQRDQPQHF.

There are a few counts of this clonotype. This rearrangement joins TRBV6-5 to TRBJ2-2; D might be TRBD1 or TRBD2, each matching 5 bases. The length of the CDR3 is 15 residues. Trimming shortened V by 6 bases and J by 4 bases, and 15 bases separated the two germline ends. Germline V gene lookup returns CDR1 MNHEY and CDR2 SVGAGI. CDR3 protein: CASRWDRSRTGELFF. The CDR3 region has the DNA TGTGCCAGCAGGTGGGACCGCTCGCGCACCGGGGAGCTGTTTTTT.

This clonotype occurred a few times. V and J are TRBV7-2 and TRBJ1-1; the D gene is possibly TRBD1 (5 bases). Trimming removed 2 bases at V and 4 bases at J, with 11 bases between. This CDR3 is built from 14 residues. CDR1 SGHTA and CDR2 FQGNSA come from the germline V gene. The CDR3 DNA reads as TGTGCCAGCAGCTTAAGGGGTGGTTTCACTGAAGCTTTCTTT. Protein product: CASSLRGGFTEAFF. Combining the CDR3 with reference TRBV7-2 and TRBJ1-1 gives the whole variable domain GAGVSQSPSNKVTEKGKDVELRCDPISGHTALYWYRQSLGQGLEFLIYFQGNSAPDKSGLPSDRFSAERTGGSVSTLTIQRTQQEDSAVYLCASSLRGGFTEAFFGQGTRLTVV.

The chain combines TRBV7-2 with TRBJ1-4; D is undetermined. Per germline, CDR1 SGHTA and CDR2 FQGNSA. The CDR3 consists of 13 residues. The CDR3 spells CERSRQKNEKLFF. The CDR3 nucleotides are TGTGAAAGAAGTCGGCAGAAAAATGAAAAACTGTTTTTT.

This clonotype was counted at least ten times. Written as DNA, the CDR3 is TGTGCCAGCAGTTACTTGGGGACATATCGTGGAAATGAAAAACTGTTTTTT. It codes for CASSYLGTYRGNEKLFF. The rearrangement joins TRBV6-5 to TRBJ1-4; tentatively, D is TRBD1 (6 bases). The CDR3 sequence is 17 residues long. With 1 base removed from V and 5 bases from J, the gap between germline ends came to 17 bases. The germline V gene encodes CDR1 MNHEY and CDR2 SVGAGI.

Notes on this clonotype: An end of the junction differs from the germline gene, which may be a read error. The V and J genes are TRBV3-1 and TRBJ1-2; a weak D match, TRBD1 (5 bases). The germline gives CDR1 LGHDT, CDR2 YNNKEL (reference sequence). The CDR3 contains 13 residues. CDR3 loop: CASSPGPGYGDTF. The CDR3 nucleotides are TGTGCCAGCAGCCCGGGACCCGGCTATGGCGACACCTTC.

This chain connects TRBV29-1 to TRBJ2-7; D is perhaps TRBD1 or TRBD2 (6 bases each). Deletions cut 1 base from V and 6 bases from J, with 13 bases between. The CDR3 totals 13 residues. CDR1 is SQVTM and CDR2 is ANQGSEA in the germline V gene. The DNA of the CDR3 is TGCAGCGTTGAAGCGGGGGCCCTTTCCGAGCAGTACTTC. Translation: CSVEAGALSEQYF.

This clonotype was counted many times. The chain uses TRBV13 and TRBJ1-6; 11 bases line up with TRBD1. The CDR3 loop spans 14 amino acids. The germline V gene encodes CDR1 PRHDT and CDR2 FYEKMQ (reference sequence). V shed 5 bases, J shed 9 bases, and the junction held 3 bases outside the gene matches. This chain's CDR3 is CASSPGQGASPLHF. The CDR3 DNA is TGTGCCAGCAGCCCCGGACAGGGGGCTTCACCCCTCCACTTT.